This TCR beta chain was obtained from a study of identical twins. Findings and caveats of the study: Memory repertoires showed no such pattern, whereas abundant cord blood beta clonotypes carried fewer insertions.

A universal primer binding site was introduced by template switching. The final cDNA contained unique molecular identifiers. TCRdb independently ran MiXCR on the 5' RACE reads; one entry per CDR3 protein. The table shows fewer than 650,000 distinct CDR3 sequences, with 7.5% to 10% occurring only once. This clonotype has just a few counts. Its matching antigen is unknown. This CDR3 region has 16 residues. This sample was shared with a second study, whose subject was yellow fever vaccine responses in identical twins.

This clonotype was obtained from a woman younger than 30 in good health. Sequencing was carried out using PBMCs. This chain joins TRBV21-1 and TRBJ2-1; TRBD1 was called by the table and not checked on the DNA. TRBV21-1 is a pseudogene locus. CDR3 amino acids: CASTPSGQQSYNEQFF. CDR3 nucleotide sequence: TGTGCCAGCACCCCCTCCGGGCAGCAGTCCTACAATGAGCAGTTCTTC.